The source of this TCR beta chain is a study of blood T cells in healthy people across ages. For the second PCR, which ran for 7 to 11 cycles, a sample-barcoded 5' primer and a J-beta primer mix were used. Every molecule of cDNA carried a tag from a template-switch adaptor with 12 random nucleotides. TCRdb itself ran the 5' RACE reads through MiXCR, one entry per CDR3 protein. Here the sample spans approximately 830,000 distinct CDR3 sequences, 55% to 65% being singletons. Study-wide findings and caveats: Comparison with aged donors showed that long-lived donors had more naive CD4+ cells and higher diversity.

On this clonotype: Its antigen is unidentified.

CDR3 length equals 15 residues. The V end lost 2 bases, the J end lost 1 base, and 13 bases lay between the germline ends. CDR1 and CDR2 (germline): SGHKS, YYEKEE (reference sequence). The V and J genes are TRBV5-5 and TRBJ2-7, with a tentative D call TRBD2 (5 bases). The receptor was isolated from a man aged 25 to 40 in good health. Sequenced: blood. The CDR3: CASSFLAGSSYEQYF. DNA of the CDR3: TGTGCCAGCAGCTTCTTGGCGGGTTCATCCTACGAGCAGTACTTC. Looking up the rest from reference TRBV5-5 and TRBJ2-7 gives the full variable domain: DAGVTQSPTHLIKTRGQQVTLRCSPISGHKSVSWYQQVLGQGPQFIFQYYEKEERGRGNFPDRFSARQFPNYSSELNVNALLLGDSALYLCASSFLAGSSYEQYFGPGTRLTVT.